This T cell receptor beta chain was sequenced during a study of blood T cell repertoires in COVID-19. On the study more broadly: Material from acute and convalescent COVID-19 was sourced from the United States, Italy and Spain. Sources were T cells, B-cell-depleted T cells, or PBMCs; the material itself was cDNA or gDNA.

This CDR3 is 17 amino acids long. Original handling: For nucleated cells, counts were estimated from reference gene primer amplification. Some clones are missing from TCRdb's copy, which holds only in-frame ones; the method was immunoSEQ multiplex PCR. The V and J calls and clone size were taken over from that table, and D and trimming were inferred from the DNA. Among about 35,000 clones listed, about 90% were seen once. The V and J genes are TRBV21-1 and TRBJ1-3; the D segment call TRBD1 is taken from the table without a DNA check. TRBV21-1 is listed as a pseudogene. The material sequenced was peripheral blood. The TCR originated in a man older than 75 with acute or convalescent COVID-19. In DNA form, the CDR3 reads TGTGCCAGCAGCAAGCCAGGGGGCCCTCGGTCTGGAAACACCATATATTTT. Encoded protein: CASSKPGGPRSGNTIYF.